This TCR beta chain originates from a study of PD-1 blockade in classical Hodgkin lymphoma. Study results and caveats: At baseline, newly diagnosed patients reportedly showed less TCR diversity than healthy donors. Complete responders showed a baseline diversity that resembled the diversity of newly diagnosed patients.

The patients all showed relapse after autologous stem cell transplantation, while their brentuximab vedotin exposure varied. The CDR3 totals 11 residues. CDR1 and CDR2 from the germline V gene are MGHDK and SYGVNS. With 9 bases removed from V and 6 bases from J, the gap between germline ends came to 11 bases. A remark on this clone: Its antigen is as yet unknown.

Assay: immunoSEQ multiplex PCR; the TCRdb copy retains only in-frame clones and omits some. The sample shows 50,000 to 65,000 clones, less than 95% of them seen only once. The rearrangement links TRBV25-1 to TRBJ1-2; TRBD1 is a possible D gene (6 bases). The source was peripheral blood mononuclear cells (PBMCs), collected before the second cycle of nivolumab. The sequence came from a human donor with classical Hodgkin lymphoma. The DNA of the CDR3 is TGTGCCAGTGGTGGGGGCGATGGCTACACCTTC. It specifies CASGGGDGYTF.